The clone carrying this T cell receptor beta chain was picked up one time. The data stem from a study of technical replicates of blood from several donors. Produced via immunoSEQ multiplex PCR; TCRdb's table is partial and in-frame only. The table shows under 90,000 clones, with about 94% occurring only once. V lost 6 bases to trimming and J lost 6 bases, with 14 bases between them. Germline CDR1 and CDR2: SQVTM and ANQGSEA. The length of the CDR3 is 13 residues. The rearrangement links TRBV29-1 to TRBJ2-2; weak D call: TRBD2 (5 bases). The receptor's source is a human donor in good health. The material sequenced was T cells isolated from PBMCs. DNA for the CDR3: TGCAGCGTGAAAGTTCGGGGTGCCGGGGAGCTGTTTTTT. It translates to CSVKVRGAGELFF.